This T cell receptor (beta chain) was identified in a study of cytomegalovirus exposure and HLA in healthy donors. Study background: An earlier analysis identified 120 million or so unique TCR beta sequences in about 200 million T cells. Study-level findings and limits: In a later analysis, TCR beta V- and J-gene trimming showed a link to a missense DCLRE1C variant. Under in vitro conditions, a few CMV-associated chains were confirmed as specific for CMV antigens. A list of 164 TCR beta chains associated with cytomegalovirus was given.

Germline CDR1 reads MGHRA; CDR2 reads YSYEKL. After removal of 6 bases from V and 6 bases from J, the junction contained 11 bases not matched to a gene. The CDR3 totals 16 residues. About this clone itself: Its antigen is unknown.

The PCR had 60 Vbeta and 13 Jbeta primers. The repertoire was sequenced with immunoSEQ multiplex PCR; TCRdb's copy has only in-frame clones and lacks some. The sample comprises around 160,000 clones, more than 65% of which are singletons, and approximately 4.6% rests with the top ten. The receptor was isolated from a man younger than 30 in good health and CMV-seropositive. Material: PBMCs. The chain employs TRBV4-1 and TRBJ1-6; 7 bases align to TRBD1. CDR3 sequence (DNA): TGCGCCAGCAGTCAGAGGGGGCGCGACCGTAATTCACCCCTCCACTTT. Its translation: CASSQRGRDRNSPLHF.